This TCR beta chain is from a study of blood T cell repertoires in COVID-19. Study summary: Symptom resolution, clearance, or two negative PCRs marked the recovered donors of Cohort 3. The samples span acute and convalescent COVID-19 from the United States, Italy and Spain.

Trimming took off 0 bases at V and 2 bases at J, with 9 bases between the two ends. Germline lookup yields CDR1 SGHKS and CDR2 YYEKEE (reference sequence). The CDR3 covers 15 residues. The data were produced by immunoSEQ multiplex PCR, yet TCRdb's version contains in-frame clones alone and is incomplete. This sample has approximately 150,000 clones; 65% to 80% occur once, and the top ten carry around a fifth. The specimen sequenced was PBMCs or T cells enriched from blood (not recorded which). The gene calls are TRBV5-5 and TRBJ1-5, with a weak D call TRBD1 (5 bases). The receptor was isolated from a woman aged 70-85 years in a cohort exposed to, infected with or recovered from COVID-19 (not recorded which). CDR3 sequence reads: CASSLAGHGNQPQHF. The CDR3 DNA reads TGTGCCAGCAGCTTGGCAGGGCATGGCAATCAGCCCCAGCATTTT.